The 32 T cell receptor beta chains in this list originate from one sample, sequenced in a study of siplizumab effects on memory and regulatory T cells. Sequencing was performed with immunoSEQ multiplex PCR; in TCRdb, only in-frame clones are kept and a portion is missing. The repertoire includes under 85,000 clones, 88% of them detected once, and 1.7% sits in the top ten. Sequencing used Tregs sorted from blood. The receptor source for this set is a human donor in good health.

The chain joins TRBV5-1 to TRBJ1-1; tentative D call: TRBD1 (6 bases). The CDR3 is made up of 16 amino acids. Germline-derived CDR1 and CDR2 are SGHRS and YFSETQ. With 6 bases removed from V and 0 bases from J, the gap between germline ends came to 18 bases. The CDR3 DNA sequence: TGCGCCAGCACAAACAGGGATAAGGGTCTGAACACTGAAGCTTTCTTT. Its translation is CASTNRDKGLNTEAFF.

The chain employs TRBV9 and TRBJ2-5; tentatively, D is TRBD1 or TRBD2 (5 bases each). V was pared by 0 bases and J by 5 bases, with 20 bases between. The CDR3 has 17 residues. Germline CDR1 and CDR2: SGDLS and YYNGEE. CDR3 in amino acids: CASSVVWGGQGAETQYF. Here the CDR3 DNA reads TGTGCCAGCAGCGTAGTCTGGGGCGGGCAGGGTGCGGAGACCCAGTACTTC.

This clone was seen once. V is TRBV7-2 and J is TRBJ2-2, with D hard to call. The V end lost 1 base, the J end lost 0 bases, and 3 bases lay between the germline ends. From germline, CDR1 is SGHTA and CDR2 FQGNSA. The CDR3 consists of 14 residues. The CDR3 coding sequence is TGTGCCAGCAGCTTAGACCCGAACACCGGGGAGCTGTTTTTT. Its translation is CASSLDPNTGELFF.

This sequence joins TRBV9 and TRBJ2-7; 11 bases are shared with TRBD2. Unmatched junction bases numbered 7, after V lost 4 bases and J lost 7 bases. The CDR3 totals 14 residues. Germline V gives CDR1 SGDLS, CDR2 YYNGEE. The CDR3 here is CASSQLAGEREQYF. DNA for the CDR3: TGTGCCAGCAGCCAACTAGCGGGAGAAAGAGAGCAGTACTTC.

The chain has TRBV5-6 and TRBJ2-5; D is unclear. Trimming took off 0 bases at V and 5 bases at J, with 8 bases between the two ends. Germline CDR1 reads SGHDT; CDR2 reads YYEEEE. There are 13 residues in the CDR3. The CDR3 bases are TGTGCCAGCAGCTTGGCTCTAGGGGAGACCCAGTACTTC. Its translation is CASSLALGETQYF.

The chain links TRBV6-1 to TRBJ2-2; no firm D call. With 2 bases removed from V and 6 bases from J, the gap between germline ends came to 13 bases. Germline CDR1 and CDR2: MNHNS and SASEGT. This CDR3 comprises 15 residues. CDR3 sequence reads: CASSEFTTGAGELFF. The CDR3, as DNA: TGTGCCAGCAGTGAATTTACCACTGGAGCCGGGGAGCTGTTTTTT.

The V and J genes are TRBV5-4 and TRBJ2-1; 8 bases are shared with TRBD2. Unmatched junction bases numbered 3, after V lost 2 bases and J lost 14 bases. The CDR3 consists of 11 residues. Germline assignment: CDR1 SGHNT and CDR2 YYREEE (reference sequence). The CDR3 DNA sequence: TGTGCCAGCAGCTTTAGCGGGACCGAGTTCTTC. Amino acid sequence: CASSFSGTEFF.

This rearrangement joins TRBV6-5 to TRBJ2-7; TRBD2 matches 8 bases. Germline CDR1 and CDR2: MNHEY and SVGAGI. V dropped 6 bases and J dropped 5; count of bases not matched to a gene: 9. The CDR3 totals 14 residues. The CDR3 loop is CASSREGPIHEQYF. CDR3 sequence (DNA): TGTGCCAGCAGCCGGGAGGGCCCTATCCACGAGCAGTACTTC.

This clone was observed a single time. The J gene is TRBJ2-7, the V gene TRBV30; no firm D call. This CDR3 contains 13 residues. V was shortened by 0 bases and J by 3 bases, with 9 bases between the two germline ends. Looked up from germline, CDR1 is GTSNPN and CDR2 is SVGIG (reference sequence). The CDR3 here is CAWSVSHLYEQYF. The CDR3 DNA sequence: TGTGCCTGGAGTGTATCACACCTCTACGAGCAGTACTTC.

The V call is TRBV6-1, the J call TRBJ2-7; the D is unclear. The CDR3 runs 12 residues. Germline CDR1 reads MNHNS; CDR2 reads SASEGT. The V end lost 2 bases, the J end lost 3 bases, and 5 bases lay between the germline ends. This CDR3 is CASSELGYEQYF. The CDR3 region has the DNA TGTGCCAGCAGTGAATTGGGCTACGAGCAGTACTTC.

The chain recombines TRBV6-5 with TRBJ1-2, with 7 bases identical to TRBD1. Germline V gene sequence: CDR1 MNHEY, CDR2 SVGAGI. The CDR3 loop spans 15 amino acids. V shed 6 bases, J shed 7 bases, and the junction held 14 bases outside the gene matches. The CDR3 spells CASRTGPLTDSGYTF. CDR3 nucleotides: TGTGCCAGCAGGACAGGGCCCTTGACAGATTCTGGCTACACCTTC.

V gene TRBV9 combines with J gene TRBJ1-4, with D unresolved. Germline assignment: CDR1 SGDLS and CDR2 YYNGEE. There are 15 residues in the CDR3. V dropped 3 bases and J dropped 2 bases, with 11 bases sitting between them. The CDR3 coding sequence is TGTGCCAGCAGCGCCCCGGGCGACACTAATGAAAAACTGTTTTTT. Its translation is CASSAPGDTNEKLFF.

V gene TRBV25-1 combines with J gene TRBJ1-4; tentatively, D is TRBD1 (6 bases). The CDR3 totals 14 residues. Germline lookup yields CDR1 MGHDK and CDR2 SYGVNS. V was trimmed by 3 bases and J by 7 bases, leaving 12 bases between them. The CDR3 DNA reads as TGTGCCAGCAGTGATCGGGGGGCAGGTGAAAAACTGTTTTTT. Residues: CASSDRGAGEKLFF.

The count of this clone is one. J is TRBJ1-4 and V is TRBV5-4; tentatively, D is TRBD1 (5 bases). This CDR3 spans 15 amino acids. The V end lost 1 base, the J end lost 0 bases, and 7 bases lay between the germline ends. The V gene's germline CDR1 is SGHNT and CDR2 YYREEE (reference sequence). CDR3 DNA: TGTGCCAGCAGCTTGTTAGGGGCAACTAATGAAAAACTGTTTTTT. It encodes CASSLLGATNEKLFF. The entire variable domain, with the rest obtained from reference TRBV5-4 and TRBJ1-4, is as follows: ETGVTQSPTHLIKTRGQQVTLRCSSQSGHNTVSWYQQALGQGPQFIFQYYREEENGRGNFPPRFSGLQFPNYSSELNVNALELDDSALYLCASSLLGATNEKLFFGSGTQLSVL.

This chain uses TRBV7-2 with TRBJ1-5; perhaps TRBD1 as D (5 bases). The CDR3 loop spans 16 amino acids. The germline V and J ends were trimmed by 5 bases and 1 base, with 15 bases remaining between them. In germline, CDR1 is SGHTA, CDR2 FQGNSA. CDR3: CASSPSGGRSNQPQHF. CDR3 nucleotides: TGTGCCAGCAGCCCTAGTGGGGGAAGGAGCAATCAGCCCCAGCATTTT.

The J gene is TRBJ2-2, the V gene TRBV12-5; no reliable D call. Trimming pared 6 bases from V and 6 bases from J, leaving 11 bases between. This CDR3 region has 13 residues. The V gene's germline CDR1 is LGHNT and CDR2 FRNRAP. CDR3 sequence: CASGPPRSGELFF. In nucleotides, the CDR3 is TGTGCTAGTGGCCCCCCCAGGTCCGGGGAGCTGTTTTTT.

This clone was counted once. The germline gene is not matched at one end of the junction; a read error may be the cause. This chain connects TRBV7-8 to TRBJ2-3, with 8 nucleotides matching TRBD2. Germline V lookup: CDR1 SGHVS, CDR2 FQNEAQ. The CDR3 has 15 residues. The CDR3 sequence: CASSLAGSSTDTQYF. The CDR3 DNA reads TGTGCCAGCAGCCTAGCGGGTTCGAGCACAGATACGCAGTATTTT.

This sequence joins TRBV5-6 and TRBJ2-1, with TRBD2 as a possible D gene (5 bases). The germline gives CDR1 SGHDT, CDR2 YYEEEE. Trimming shortened V by 4 bases and J by 4 bases, and 12 bases separated the two germline ends. The length of the CDR3 is 14 residues. The CDR3 coding sequence is TGTGCCAGCAGCGGGAGCGGATTTTACAATGAGCAGTTCTTC. Protein product: CASSGSGFYNEQFF.

The chain recombines TRBV28 with TRBJ2-3, with 9 bases fitting TRBD2. The CDR3 is 15 residues long. Looked up from germline, CDR1 is MDHEN and CDR2 is SYDVKM. The V gene end was trimmed by 11 bases and the J gene end by 5 bases; junction bases not matched to a gene: 14. CDR3 sequence: CACRAGGRLQDTQYF. Written as DNA, the CDR3 is TGTGCCTGCCGGGCGGGAGGGCGGCTTCAAGATACGCAGTATTTT.

Here the CDR3 DNA reads TGCAGCGTGACCGACTGGGGGTCCTACGAGCAGTACTTC. Its translation is CSVTDWGSYEQYF. The chain is built from TRBV29-1 and TRBJ2-7; either TRBD1 or TRBD2 may fit D (5 bases each). The length of the CDR3 is 13 residues. Trimming shortened V by 6 bases and J by 1 base, and 13 bases separated the two germline ends. The germline gives CDR1 SQVTM, CDR2 ANQGSEA.

This clone was seen once. The chain links TRBV27 to TRBJ2-3; D is uncertain. The CDR3 is 12 residues long. V was trimmed by 0 bases and J by 4 bases, leaving 2 bases between them. Germline CDR1 MNHEY, CDR2 SMNVEV (reference sequence). CDR3 bases: TGTGCCAGCAGTTTATCCCCAGATACGCAGTATTTT. Its protein product is CASSLSPDTQYF.

The chain has TRBV4-1 and TRBJ2-4; D not certain. V shed 4 bases and J shed 7 bases, with 8 bases lying between them. The CDR3 covers 12 residues. Looked up from germline, CDR1 is MGHRA and CDR2 is YSYEKL. The DNA of the CDR3 is TGCGCCAGCAGCCCCCACCCGAACATTCAGTACTTC. Translating it yields CASSPHPNIQYF.

This clone is termed medium-sized. V is TRBV9 and J is TRBJ1-3; D is perhaps TRBD1 (5 bases). The CDR3 consists of 13 residues. Germline V CDR1 and CDR2: SGDLS, YYNGEE. Trimming removed 7 bases at V and 7 bases at J, with 15 bases between. The CDR3 nucleotides are TGTGCCAGCGGCCCTCCAGGGACCAACACCATATATTTT. Encoded protein: CASGPPGTNTIYF.

V is TRBV6-1 and J is TRBJ1-5; D might be TRBD1 (5 bases). The CDR3 sequence is 13 residues long. V was pared by 6 bases and J by 2 bases, with 8 bases between. Germline V lookup: CDR1 MNHNS, CDR2 SASEGT. The CDR3 loop reads CASSREGNQPQHF. In DNA form, the CDR3 reads TGTGCCAGCAGCAGGGAGGGCAATCAGCCCCAGCATTTT.

The chain combines TRBV9 with TRBJ2-5; 13 bases line up with TRBD2. V dropped 0 bases and J dropped 1; count of bases not matched to a gene: 6. The CDR3 is 18 amino acids. Germline lookup yields CDR1 SGDLS and CDR2 YYNGEE. In DNA form, the CDR3 reads TGTGCCAGCAGCGTAGCGCCACTAGCGGGAGGGGGCCAAGAGACCCAGTACTTC. This encodes CASSVAPLAGGGQETQYF.

This chain joins TRBV7-6 and TRBJ2-1; the match to TRBD2 covers 8 bases. The length of the CDR3 is 14 residues. The junction had 5 bases not matched to a gene; V was cut back by 5 bases and J by 5 bases. CDR1 and CDR2 from the germline V gene are SGHVS and FNYEAQ. This chain's CDR3 is CASSIYSGNNEQFF. DNA of the CDR3: TGTGCCAGCAGCATCTATAGCGGGAACAATGAGCAGTTCTTC.

This chain links TRBV9 with TRBJ1-3, with D unresolved. Trimming took off 3 bases at V and 0 bases at J, with 7 bases between the two ends. Germline V gene sequence: CDR1 SGDLS, CDR2 YYNGEE. The CDR3 length is 14 residues. The CDR3 is CASSATDSGNTIYF. The CDR3 region has the DNA TGTGCCAGCAGCGCCACGGACTCTGGAAACACCATATATTTT.

This rearrangement joins TRBV2 to TRBJ2-1; D perhaps matches TRBD1 (5 bases). The CDR3 is 13 amino acids. Germline V gives CDR1 SNHLY, CDR2 FYNNEI. The V gene lost 3 bases and the J gene lost 9 bases, with 12 bases spanning the gap. In DNA form, the CDR3 reads TGTGCCAGCAGTGAGGGGCGGTTCGGTGAGCAGTTCTTC. Translating it yields CASSEGRFGEQFF.

This clone came up once. The chain carries TRBV6-6 and TRBJ1-1; D is uncertain. This CDR3 has 12 amino acids. Germline V gene lookup returns CDR1 MNHNY and CDR2 SVGAGI (reference sequence). V was clipped by 3 bases and J by 6 bases, with 8 bases between them. The CDR3 loop reads CASSYHRAEAFF. The CDR3 nucleotides are TGTGCCAGCAGTTATCACCGGGCTGAAGCTTTCTTT.

The rearrangement uses TRBV6-1 and TRBJ2-2; TRBD1 might be the D (5 bases). Trimming removed 8 bases from V and 4 bases from J, with 17 bases in between. Germline V gives CDR1 MNHNS, CDR2 SASEGT. The CDR3 loop spans 15 amino acids. The CDR3 DNA sequence: TGTGCCAGCTCCCTCGCAGGGCCGTCCACCGGGGAGCTGTTTTTT. Amino acid sequence: CASSLAGPSTGELFF.

The chain is built from TRBV29-1 and TRBJ2-3; no definite D call. This CDR3 is 14 amino acids long. The V and J ends lost 0 bases and 2 bases respectively, with 9 bases between them. CDR1 is SQVTM, CDR2 ANQGSEA, per germline. The CDR3 nucleotides are TGCAGCGTTGAAGATCAGTACCCCACAGATACGCAGTATTTT. Its translation: CSVEDQYPTDTQYF.

The count of this clone is one. J is TRBJ2-7 and V is TRBV5-1; D possibly uses TRBD1 or TRBD2 (5 bases each). V was pared by 0 bases and J by 4 bases, with 17 bases between. CDR3 length equals 16 residues. Germline V gene sequence: CDR1 SGHRS, CDR2 YFSETQ. As DNA, the CDR3 is TGCGCCAGCAGCTTGGTAGGGACGCCGAAGACTTACGAGCAGTACTTC. This encodes CASSLVGTPKTYEQYF. Drawing the rest from reference TRBV5-1 and TRBJ2-7, the complete variable domain is KAGVTQTPRYLIKTRGQQVTLSCSPISGHRSVSWYQQTPGQGLQFLFEYFSETQRNKGNFPGRFSGRQFSNSRSEMNVSTLELGDSALYLCASSLVGTPKTYEQYFGPGTRLTVT.